The present T cell receptor beta chain was sequenced within a study of T cell repertoires in cytomegalovirus infection. Turning to the study itself: Public signatures in TCR beta pointed to CMV infection and matching HLA type. General study results and limits: Dominating the ex vivo response were TCR beta clonotypes that were CMV-specific and HLA-C-restricted.

This clonotype was seen a few times. The target antigen is unknown. Germline CDR1 SQVTM, CDR2 ANQGSEA. The length of the CDR3 is 17 residues. V shed 7 bases and J shed 0 bases, with 21 bases lying between them. TCRdb processed the reads anew with MiXCR; each CDR3 protein has one entry. The data contain 270,000 or so distinct CDR3 sequences, 17% of them singletons. The sequence was obtained from a human donor in good health (CMV status not recorded). Some clones in this sample may be carry-over from other donors' samples. The chain carries TRBV29-1 and TRBJ1-4; D not resolved. The specimen was CD8+ T cells from PBMCs. The CDR3 DNA reads TGCAGCGCCCTCGGGTGGGTCAGTGTTTCAACTAATGAAAAACTGTTTTTT. It codes for CSALGWVSVSTNEKLFF.